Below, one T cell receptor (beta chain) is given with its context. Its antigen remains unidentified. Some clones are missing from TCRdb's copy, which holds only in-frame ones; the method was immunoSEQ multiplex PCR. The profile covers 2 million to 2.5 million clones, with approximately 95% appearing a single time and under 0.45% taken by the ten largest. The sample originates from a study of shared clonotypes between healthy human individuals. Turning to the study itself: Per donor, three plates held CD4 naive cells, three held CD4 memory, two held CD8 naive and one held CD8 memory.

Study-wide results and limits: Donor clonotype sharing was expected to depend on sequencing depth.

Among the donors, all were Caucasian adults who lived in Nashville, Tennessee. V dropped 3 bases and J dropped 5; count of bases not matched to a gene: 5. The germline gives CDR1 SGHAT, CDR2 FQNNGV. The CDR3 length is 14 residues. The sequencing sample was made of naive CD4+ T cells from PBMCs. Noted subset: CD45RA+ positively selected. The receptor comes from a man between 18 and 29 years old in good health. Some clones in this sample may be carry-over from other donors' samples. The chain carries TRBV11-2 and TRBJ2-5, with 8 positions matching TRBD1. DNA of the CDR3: TGTGCCAGCAGCTTTGGCAGGGGGCATGAGACCCAGTACTTC. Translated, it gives CASSFGRGHETQYF.